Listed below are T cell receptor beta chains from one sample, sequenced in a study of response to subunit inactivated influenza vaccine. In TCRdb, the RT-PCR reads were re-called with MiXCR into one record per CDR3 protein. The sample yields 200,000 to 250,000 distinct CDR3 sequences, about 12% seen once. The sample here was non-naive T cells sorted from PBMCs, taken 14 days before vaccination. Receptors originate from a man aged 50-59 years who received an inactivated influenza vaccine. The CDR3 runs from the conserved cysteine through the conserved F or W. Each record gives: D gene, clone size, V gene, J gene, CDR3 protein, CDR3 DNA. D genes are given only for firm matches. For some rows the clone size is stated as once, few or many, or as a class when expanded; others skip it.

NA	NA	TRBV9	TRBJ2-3	CASSRLQAGGSDTQYF	TGTGCCAGCAGCCGCCTACAGGCGGGTGGTTCAGATACGCAGTATTTT
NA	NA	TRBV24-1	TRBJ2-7	CATSDTGSSYEQYF	TGTGCCACCAGTGATACAGGGAGCAGCTACGAGCAGTACTTC
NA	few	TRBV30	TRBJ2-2	CAWTKVGTGELFF	TGTGCCTGGACGAAAGTGGGCACCGGGGAGCTGTTTTTT
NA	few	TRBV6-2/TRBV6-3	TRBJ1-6	CASSPTGRDNSPLHF	TGTGCCAGCAGCCCTACCGGCAGGGATAATTCACCCCTCCACTTT
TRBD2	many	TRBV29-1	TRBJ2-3	CSVGGGAPSTDTQYF	TGCAGCGTTGGCGGGGGGGCTCCAAGCACAGATACGCAGTATTTT
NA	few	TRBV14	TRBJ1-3	CASSRTVTGNTIYF	TGTGCCAGCAGCAGGACGGTTACTGGAAACACCATATATTTT
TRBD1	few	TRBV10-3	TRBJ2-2	CAISTTVGQGAIGELFF	TGTGCCATCAGCACAACTGTGGGACAGGGGGCGATCGGGGAGCTGTTTTTT
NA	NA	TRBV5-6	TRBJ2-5	CASSSITGQQETQYF	TGTGCCAGCAGCTCGATAACTGGACAACAAGAGACCCAGTACTTC
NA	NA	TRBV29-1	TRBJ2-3	CSVLIRWGPAVERQYF	TGCAGCGTTTTGATCCGGTGGGGACCAGCTGTGGAAAGGCAGTATTTT
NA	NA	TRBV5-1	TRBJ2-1	CASSVGTTTSYNEQFF	TGCGCCAGCAGCGTAGGGACAACCACATCCTACAATGAGCAGTTCTTC
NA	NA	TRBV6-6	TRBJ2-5	CASISDETQYF	TGTGCCAGCATATCCGACGAGACCCAGTACTTC
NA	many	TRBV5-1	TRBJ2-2	CASSVGGKTGELFF	TGCGCCAGCAGCGTGGGCGGGAAGACCGGGGAGCTGTTTTTT
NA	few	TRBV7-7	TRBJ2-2	CASSNYGGELFF	TGTGCCAGCAGCAATTATGGCGGGGAGCTGTTTTTT
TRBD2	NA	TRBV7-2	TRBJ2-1	CASSIKREKYNEQFF	TGTGCCAGCAGCATTAAGCGGGAGAAGTACAATGAGCAGTTCTTC
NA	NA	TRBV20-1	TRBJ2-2	CSARDRRGTGELFF	TGCAGTGCTAGAGATCGTCGGGGCACCGGGGAGCTGTTTTTT
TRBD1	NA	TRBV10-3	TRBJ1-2	CAISRQGQNYGYTF	TGTGCCATCAGTCGACAGGGGCAGAACTATGGCTACACCTTC
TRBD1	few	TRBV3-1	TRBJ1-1	CASSQGQGVSEAFF	TGTGCCAGCAGCCAGGGACAGGGGGTGAGTGAAGCTTTCTTT
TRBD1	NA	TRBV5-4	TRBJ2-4	CASSRDRGLAKNIQYF	TGTGCCAGCAGCCGAGACAGGGGGCTAGCCAAAAACATTCAGTACTTC
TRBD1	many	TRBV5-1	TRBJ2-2	CASSLEGQGFGGELFF	TGCGCCAGCAGCTTGGAGGGACAGGGGTTCGGCGGGGAGCTGTTTTTT
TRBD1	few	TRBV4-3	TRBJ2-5	CASSQGQGRGETQYF	TGCGCCAGCAGCCAAGGACAGGGTAGAGGAGAGACCCAGTACTTC
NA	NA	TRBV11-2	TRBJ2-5	CASSLGGAPTETQYF	TGTGCCAGCAGCCTGGGGGGTGCCCCCACAGAGACCCAGTACTTC
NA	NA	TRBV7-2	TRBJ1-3	CASSPSGASGNTIYF	TGTGCCAGCAGCCCCTCAGGGGCGTCTGGAAACACCATATATTTT
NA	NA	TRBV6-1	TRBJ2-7	CASSEQASYEQYF	TGTGCCAGCAGTGAACAGGCGTCCTACGAGCAGTACTTC
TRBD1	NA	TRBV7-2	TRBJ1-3	CASNQGASGNTIYF	TGTGCCAGCAACCAGGGGGCGTCCGGAAACACCATATATTTT
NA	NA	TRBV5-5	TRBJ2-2	CASSLVGPWGDTGELFF	TGTGCCAGCAGCTTGGTTGGGCCCTGGGGAGACACCGGGGAGCTGTTTTTT
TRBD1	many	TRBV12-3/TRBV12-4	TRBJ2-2	CASSSAQGAGELFF	TGTGCCAGCAGCTCAGCACAGGGGGCCGGGGAGCTGTTTTTT
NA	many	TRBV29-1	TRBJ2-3	CSVEGLTDTQYF	TGCAGCGTTGAGGGCCTCACAGATACGCAGTATTTT
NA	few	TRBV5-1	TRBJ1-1	CASSPGVAVNTEAFF	TGCGCCAGCAGCCCGGGTGTCGCGGTGAACACTGAAGCTTTCTTT
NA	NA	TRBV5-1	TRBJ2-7	CASSPGGTGLNEQYF	TGCGCCAGCAGCCCGGGAGGGACAGGTCTAAACGAGCAGTACTTC